The clone carrying this T cell receptor beta chain has a handful of counts. Its antigen is not identified. This specimen comes from a study of cytomegalovirus exposure and HLA in healthy donors. At the level of the study: Within an early data release were about 90 million unique TCRs drawn from HLA-typed donors.

The germline CDR1 and CDR2 sequences are LNHNV and YYDKDF (reference sequence). Trimming shortened V by 6 bases and J by 0 bases, and 11 bases separated the two germline ends. The CDR3 spans 14 residues. The PCR was carried out with 60 Vbeta primers and 13 Jbeta primers. As originally analysed: Around 9.9 million shared chains were among the about 80 million unique TCR beta chains that a later analysis counted. Data came from immunoSEQ multiplex PCR; TCRdb stores just in-frame clones and leaves some out. The V and J calls and clone size were taken over from that table, and D and trimming were inferred from the DNA. The data hold 65,000 to 90,000 clones, with roughly 70% observed a single time. Study outcomes and limitations: By a later analysis, the bulk of CMV-associated TCR beta chains appeared HLA-restricted. Analysis was performed later, and it showed HLA-associated TCR beta chains to be more clonally expanded than equally common others.

The source is a middle-aged woman in good health and CMV-seropositive. The chain combines TRBV15 with TRBJ1-2; possible D gene TRBD1, 6 bases. The material sequenced was PBMCs. CDR3 region: CATRNREANYGYTF. CDR3 DNA sequence: TGTGCCACCAGAAACAGGGAAGCTAACTATGGCTACACCTTC.